A selection of T cell receptor beta chains follows, all from one sample in a study of T cell responses to AZD1222 COVID-19 vaccine. TCRdb's table, derived via immunoSEQ multiplex PCR, lists solely in-frame clones and lacks some. The profile covers roughly 150,000 clones, with roughly 90% appearing a single time and approximately 1.6% taken by the ten largest. Sample: peripheral blood, taken 28 days after the second AZD1222 dose. Receptor source: an adult who received the AZD1222 COVID-19 vaccine. Each CDR3 is given with its conserved first and last residue. A D gene is named only where the DNA matches it firmly. Size tells how often a clone was seen (once, few, many) or the class of an expanded clone, and some rows leave it out.

j_gene,d_gene,abundance,v_gene,len,CDR3nt,CDR3aa
TRBJ1-2,-,-,TRBV12-3/TRBV12-4,13,TGTGCCAGCAGCCCCCTCTTAAGCTATGGCTACACCTTC,CASSPLLSYGYTF
TRBJ2-7,-,-,TRBV12-3/TRBV12-4,13,TGTGCCAGCAGTTGGACTATCTCCTACGAGCAGTACTTC,CASSWTISYEQYF
TRBJ1-1,-,-,TRBV28,15,TGTGCCAGCAGTTTAGGGGGTAGGAAGAACACTGAAGCTTTCTTT,CASSLGGRKNTEAFF
TRBJ1-3,-,-,TRBV28,15,TGTGCCAGCTCCCGGCTGGGGTTCGATGGAAACACCATATATTTT,CASSRLGFDGNTIYF
TRBJ2-3,-,-,TRBV7-9,15,TGTGCCAGCAGCCCGACCGGGACCCGCACAGATACGCAGTATTTT,CASSPTGTRTDTQYF
TRBJ1-1,-,-,TRBV6-5,12,TGTGCCAGCGGGGGGGGTTACACTGAAGCTTTCTTT,CASGGGYTEAFF
TRBJ2-2,-,-,TRBV6-1,17,TGTGCCAGCAGTGAATTCTTTGACGTCAGGGGCCACGGGGAGCTGTTTTTT,CASSEFFDVRGHGELFF
TRBJ2-7,-,-,TRBV5-1,13,TGCGCCAGCAAGAGGTTGGCAGGATACGAGCAGTACTTC,CASKRLAGYEQYF
TRBJ2-3,TRBD2,-,TRBV18,23,TGTGCCAGCTCACCTTTCCACGGACACCCGGGACTAGCGGGAGGGCCTGAAGTGGTCGTTAAGTATTTT,CASSPFHGHPGLAGGPEVVVKYF
TRBJ2-3,-,-,TRBV5-1,14,TGCGCCAGCAGCTTGGGACTAGGGGGAGATACGCAGTATTTT,CASSLGLGGDTQYF
TRBJ2-5,-,-,TRBV2,16,TGTGCCAGCACTGAGATACAGGACAGAGGTTCGGAGACCCAGTACTTC,CASTEIQDRGSETQYF
TRBJ1-2,-,-,TRBV5-1,15,TGCGCCAGCAGCTTTTCCCACCGGAACCTCTATGGCTACACCTTC,CASSFSHRNLYGYTF
TRBJ2-3,-,-,TRBV4-1,14,TGCGCCAGCCTCTCCCCCTCTTTAGGCGATACGCAGTATTTT,CASLSPSLGDTQYF
TRBJ1-2,TRBD1,-,TRBV30,13,TGTGCCTGGAGTCAACAGGGGGCGGTTGGCTACACCTTC,CAWSQQGAVGYTF
TRBJ1-1,-,once,TRBV7-9,18,TGTGCCAGCAGCCCTGCGGGACACAAAAAAACCTTGAACACTGAAGCTTTCTTT,CASSPAGHKKTLNTEAFF
TRBJ1-2,-,-,TRBV7-8,15,TGTGCCAGCAAACACCGGGACGGAGATAACTATGGCTACACCTTC,CASKHRDGDNYGYTF
TRBJ2-7,-,-,TRBV27,13,TGTGCCAGCAGTCCAAGACCACCCTACGAGCAGTACTTC,CASSPRPPYEQYF
TRBJ2-3,-,-,TRBV10-2,18,TGCGCCAGCAGAACCCCTAGAGGGGGAGGGGATAGCACAGATACGCAGTATTTT,CASRTPRGGGDSTDTQYF
TRBJ2-7,-,once,TRBV28,14,TGTGCCAGCAGTTATATCGTGACACCCTACGAGCAGTACTTC,CASSYIVTPYEQYF
TRBJ1-4,-,once,TRBV3-1/TRBV3-2,15,TGTGCCAGCAGCCAAGAGTCAGTGCGGGGCGAAAAACTGTTTTTT,CASSQESVRGEKLFF
TRBJ1-6,-,-,TRBV5-1,14,TGCGCCAGCAGCTTGGACACGGTAAATTCACCCCTCCACTTT,CASSLDTVNSPLHF
TRBJ1-2,-,once,TRBV7-9,14,TGTGCCAGCAGCCGCAGACAGTCCCCGGGTGGCTACACCTTC,CASSRRQSPGGYTF
TRBJ1-2,-,-,TRBV20-1,15,TGCAGTGCTAGTGGTGGAGTCTACCTTAACTATGGCTACACCTTC,CSASGGVYLNYGYTF
TRBJ1-5,-,-,TRBV2,12,TGTGCCAGCAGTGAAGCTAGGGGTCCCCAGCATTTT,CASSEARGPQHF
TRBJ2-1,-,-,TRBV9,14,TGTGCCAGCAGCGTATACGGAGCCCACAATGAGCAGTTCTTC,CASSVYGAHNEQFF
TRBJ2-7,TRBD1,-,TRBV6-5,15,TGTGCCAGCAGCAAATGGACAGGGCAAACCTACGAGCAGTACTTC,CASSKWTGQTYEQYF
TRBJ2-3,-,-,TRBV11-1,14,TGTGCCAGCAGCTGGAGTGGGGGCACAGATACGCAGTATTTT,CASSWSGGTDTQYF
TRBJ2-2,-,-,TRBV13,14,TGTGCCAGCAGCTCCGGGGTTAACACCGGGGAGCTGTTTTTT,CASSSGVNTGELFF
TRBJ1-2,TRBD1,-,TRBV6-5,16,TGTGCCAGCAGTTACTTGTCTGGGACAGGGGGATTTGGCTACACCTTC,CASSYLSGTGGFGYTF
TRBJ2-7,-,-,TRBV9,14,TGTGCCAGCAGCCCCTTCGACTCCCCACTCGAGCAGTACTTC,CASSPFDSPLEQYF
TRBJ1-3,-,-,TRBV7-9,14,TGTGCCAGCAGCTTAAGGAGCTCTGGAAACACCATATATTTT,CASSLRSSGNTIYF
TRBJ2-5,-,-,TRBV18,15,TGTGCCAGCTCACCTGTTATGGAAGCCCAAGAGACCCAGTACTTC,CASSPVMEAQETQYF
TRBJ2-2,TRBD1,-,TRBV5-1,17,TGCGCCAGCAGCTCAAACGCGGGACAGGGAATATCCGGGGAGCTGTTTTTT,CASSSNAGQGISGELFF
TRBJ2-7,TRBD1,-,TRBV3-1/TRBV3-2,13,TGTGCCACCTCCGGGACAGACTCCTACGAGCAGTACTTC,CATSGTDSYEQYF
TRBJ1-2,TRBD1,-,TRBV19,17,TGTGCCAGTAGGAAACTGACGACCGGGACAGGGGCCTATGGCTACACCTTC,CASRKLTTGTGAYGYTF
TRBJ2-1,TRBD2,-,TRBV18,17,TGTGCCAGCTCACCACCGACTAGCGGGAAGGTTCCCAATGAGCAGTTCTTC,CASSPPTSGKVPNEQFF
TRBJ2-7,TRBD1,-,TRBV7-8,15,TGTGCCAGCAGCCAGCCGGGACAGGGGTTCTACGAGCAGTACTTC,CASSQPGQGFYEQYF
TRBJ1-3,-,-,TRBV12-3/TRBV12-4,13,TGTGCCAGCAGCTGGGGATCTGGAAACACCATATATTTT,CASSWGSGNTIYF
TRBJ2-1,-,-,TRBV2,15,TGTGCCAGCAAGGCGTCTCAGAGCTCCTACAATGAGCAGTTCTTC,CASKASQSSYNEQFF
TRBJ2-1,-,-,TRBV6-5,12,TGTGCCAGCGGTCAACTAGGCCTTATTCTCCTCTTC,CASGQLGLILLF
TRBJ2-1,TRBD2,-,TRBV28,17,TGTGCCAGCAGTTCCCCCGGTGGAGCGGGAGCCCCCGGATTTCTGTTCTTC,CASSSPGGAGAPGFLFF
TRBJ2-2,TRBD1,-,TRBV5-1,16,TGCGCCAGCAGCTTTAGGGACAGGGTAAACACCGGGGAGCTGTTTTTT,CASSFRDRVNTGELFF
TRBJ2-2,TRBD1,-,TRBV7-9,15,TGTGCCAGCAGCTACTCCGGGACAGGGTTCGGGGAGCTGTTTTTT,CASSYSGTGFGELFF
TRBJ1-1,-,-,TRBV29-1,13,TGCAGCGCCCGCCCGCTGGGGAACACTGAAGCTTTCTTT,CSARPLGNTEAFF
TRBJ2-5,TRBD1,-,TRBV2,15,TGTGCCAGCATCCCAAGACAGGGGGCGTCAGAGACCCAGTACTTC,CASIPRQGASETQYF
TRBJ2-7,TRBD1,medium-sized,TRBV4-2,15,TGTGCCAGCAGCCAAGGGACAGGGGGCTCCTACGAGCAGTACTTC,CASSQGTGGSYEQYF
TRBJ2-7,TRBD2,-,TRBV5-1,15,TGCGCCAGCAGCCCTTCGTCCCGGGGGGTCTACGAGCAGTACTTC,CASSPSSRGVYEQYF
TRBJ2-7,-,-,TRBV6-5,12,TGTGCCAGCGAGGCGGCTATTAACGAGCAGTACTTC,CASEAAINEQYF